The T cell receptor beta chain under discussion was sequenced for a study of T cells in Graves' hyperthyroidism and ophthalmopathy. General study points: By a 13 V-J model, ophthalmopathy was set apart from stable hyperthyroidism. Peripheral blood also featured most of the thyroid clonotypes expanded above 0.001.

RNA transcripts served as the template for amplifying TCR beta CDR3 regions. First-round RT-PCR targeting the TCR CDR3 was performed with the HTBI primer set. TCRdb reprocessed the multiplex PCR reads with MiXCR, giving one entry per CDR3 protein. The sample carries 600,000 or so distinct CDR3 sequences, 14% recorded once. The authors obtained PBMCs from about 9.5 ml of fresh peripheral blood. Ten or more counts support this clonotype. Its antigen is as yet unknown. The V gene's germline CDR1 is MNHEY and CDR2 SMNVEV (reference sequence). The CDR3 runs 16 residues. The V and J ends lost 5 bases and 4 bases, in that order; junction bases with no gene match: 9.

The chain is built from TRBV27 and TRBJ2-2; 8 bases agree with TRBD2. Sequencing was carried out using blood. The sequence was obtained from a woman between 18 and 30 years old with Graves' ophthalmopathy. CDR3 sequence reads: CASSPHYAGGTGELFF. CDR3 coding DNA: TGTGCCAGCAGTCCCCATTATGCGGGAGGCACCGGGGAGCTGTTTTTT.